What follows are 3 T cell receptor beta chains derived from one specimen sequenced in a study of technical replicates of blood from several donors. The method was immunoSEQ multiplex PCR; TCRdb's version includes in-frame clones alone and lacks a portion of them. The data contain about 80,000 clones, roughly 93% of them singletons. The sample was T cells isolated from PBMCs. These receptors were obtained from a human donor in good health.

This chain uses TRBV7-9 with TRBJ1-1; D is undetermined. Deletions cut 1 base from V and 4 bases from J, with 10 bases between. The CDR3 runs to 14 residues. The germline CDR1 and CDR2 sequences are SEHNR and FQNEAQ (reference sequence). The DNA of the CDR3 is TGTGCCAGCAGCTTAGACGGAGGGAGCACTGAAGCTTTCTTT. This gives the protein CASSLDGGSTEAFF.

V and J are TRBV7-8 and TRBJ2-1; 8 bases fit TRBD2. Looked up from germline, CDR1 is SGHVS and CDR2 is FQNEAQ. This CDR3 has 14 amino acids. The J segment lost 7 bases and the V segment lost 3 bases, leaving 5 bases of the junction unmatched. Written as DNA, the CDR3 is TGTGCCAGCAGCTTCCCGGGACTAGAAAATGAGCAGTTCTTC. As protein: CASSFPGLENEQFF.

This chain uses TRBV7-9 with TRBJ2-7; 8 nucleotides line up with TRBD1. The CDR3 length is 11 residues. The germline gives CDR1 SEHNR, CDR2 FQNEAQ (reference sequence). Trimming removed 5 bases from V and 6 bases from J; junction bases left unmatched: 0. The CDR3 DNA reads as TGTGCCAGCAGCGGGACAGGCGAGCAGTACTTC. It yields the protein CASSGTGEQYF.